The 20 T cell receptor beta chains presented below share a single source sample, sequenced in a study of human T cells and chemical hapten exposure. Sample time point: pre-sensitization, week 0. The treatment is: therapeutic diphenylcyclopropenone sensitization with weekly scalp DPC. A single record per CDR3 protein comes from TCRdb applying MiXCR to the RACE reads. The profile covers a few hundred thousand distinct CDR3 sequences, with 5.5% appearing a single time and about 8.2% taken by the ten largest. Here the sequenced sample was whole blood, taken in connection with sensitization to the hapten diphenylcyclopropenone (DPC). The receptors come from a woman under 30 with alopecia areata. Some clones in this sample may be carry-over from other donors' samples.

This clonotype was observed a handful of times. V gene TRBV6-6 combines with J gene TRBJ1-1; 10 nucleotides agree with TRBD1. V was pared by 10 bases and J by 4 bases, with 18 bases of the junction left unmatched. Germline assignment: CDR1 MNHNY and CDR2 SVGAGI (reference sequence). The CDR3 loop spans 17 amino acids. DNA of the CDR3: TGTGCCACCGGACAGGGGGGGGCTCCTTCTCACTTCACTGAAGCTTTCTTT. Translation: CATGQGGAPSHFTEAFF.

Many counts were recorded for this clonotype. The chain couples TRBV10-3 to TRBJ2-2; D ambiguous. The V gene's germline CDR1 is ENHRY and CDR2 SYGVKD. The V and J ends lost 10 bases and 0 bases respectively, with 15 bases between them. The CDR3 has 15 amino acids. The CDR3 here is CATLPGTANTGELFF. CDR3 DNA: TGTGCCACCCTACCCGGCACGGCGAACACCGGGGAGCTGTTTTTT.

At least ten counts were recorded for this clonotype. This sequence joins TRBV28 and TRBJ2-5; no definite D call. The CDR3 sequence is 20 residues long. V lost 3 bases, J lost 4 bases, and 30 bases lay in between. Germline V gene lookup returns CDR1 MDHEN and CDR2 SYDVKM. DNA of the CDR3: TGTGCCAGCAGTTTTTTTCCGTGGTATACGAACAACGAACCCCGAGAGACCCAGTACTTC. Residues: CASSFFPWYTNNEPRETQYF.

This clonotype was detected many times. This chain connects TRBV2 to TRBJ2-3, with TRBD2 matching over 13 bases. Germline V gene data show CDR1 as SNHLY and CDR2 as FYNNEI. The CDR3 is 17 amino acids. V shed 6 bases, J shed 0 bases, and the junction held 6 bases outside the gene matches. The CDR3 bases are TGTGCCAGCAGCGACGGGACTAGCGGGACTAGCACAGATACGCAGTATTTT. Protein: CASSDGTSGTSTDTQYF.

This clonotype was recorded many times. V usage is TRBV10-2 and J usage is TRBJ2-3, with D tentatively TRBD1 or TRBD2 (6 bases each). V lost 8 bases and J 1 base, leaving 10 bases between the germline ends. The CDR3 is 13 amino acids. Germline values: CDR1 WSHSY, CDR2 SAAADI. The CDR3 DNA follows: TGCGCCAGCGTAGGGGGGCGCACAGATACGCAGTATTTT. Translation: CASVGGRTDTQYF.

The chain couples TRBV4-1 to TRBJ1-2; 7 bases line up with TRBD1. CDR3 size: 15 residues. Trimming took 0 bases from V and 10 from J; bases not matched to a gene: 11. Germline-derived CDR1 and CDR2 are MGHRA and YSYEKL. The CDR3 region is CASSQDPDRPLDYTF. Here the CDR3 DNA reads TGCGCCAGCAGCCAAGATCCGGACAGGCCCCTTGACTACACCTTC.

This clonotype has more than one count but fewer than ten. The chain has TRBV11-2 and TRBJ2-7; 12 bases agree with TRBD1. This CDR3 has 16 residues. V lost 4 bases, J lost 2 bases, and 6 bases stayed unmatched. Germline CDR1 reads SGHAT; CDR2 reads FQNNGV. The CDR3 is CASSSNRDRGPYEQYF. CDR3 nucleotides: TGTGCCAGCAGCTCGAACCGGGACAGGGGGCCCTACGAGCAGTACTTC.

In its sample, this clonotype was seen many times. The chain employs TRBV18 and TRBJ2-6, with TRBD2 as a possible D gene (6 bases). The CDR3 covers 15 residues. Trimming left V 6 bases short and J 5 bases short, with 14 bases between. Germline V gene sequence: CDR1 KGHSH, CDR2 LQKENI. The CDR3: CASSGLIPRANVLTF. Here the CDR3 DNA reads TGTGCCAGCTCGGGACTTATCCCTCGGGCCAACGTCCTGACTTTC.

This clonotype has just a few counts. This chain connects TRBV7-2 to TRBJ1-5; TRBD1 aligns across 8 bases. V was pared by 5 bases and J by 6 bases, with 12 bases of the junction left unmatched. The CDR3 is 16 residues long. The germline gives CDR1 SGHTA, CDR2 FQGNSA. CDR3 sequence: CASSERNTGGSQPQHF. The CDR3, as DNA: TGTGCCAGCAGCGAAAGGAATACAGGGGGAAGTCAGCCCCAGCATTTT.

This clonotype was seen a few times. The V and J genes are TRBV20-1 and TRBJ2-3, with D possibly called TRBD1 or TRBD2 (6 bases each). Germline assignment: CDR1 DFQATT and CDR2 SNEGSKA (reference sequence). With 0 bases removed from V and 1 base from J, the gap between germline ends came to 17 bases. This CDR3 comprises 17 residues. This chain's CDR3 is CSARETRWRGGTDTQYF. As DNA, the CDR3 is TGCAGTGCTAGAGAAACCCGTTGGAGGGGGGGCACAGATACGCAGTATTTT.

In its sample, this clonotype was seen many times. This chain uses TRBV29-1 with TRBJ2-5; no clear D gene. CDR3 length: 13 amino acids. V was shortened by 3 bases and J by 5 bases, with 13 bases between the two germline ends. Germline-derived CDR1 and CDR2 are SQVTM and ANQGSEA. The CDR3 region has the DNA TGCAGCGTTGATGATGGGGTTGGGGAGACCCAGTACTTC. Protein product: CSVDDGVGETQYF.

This clonotype was recorded at least ten times. The CDR3 DNA reads TGCGCCAGCAGCTTGGAACCTTACACTGAAGCTTTCTTT. This translates into CASSLEPYTEAFF. This chain uses TRBV5-1 with TRBJ1-1; no firm D call. The CDR3 loop spans 13 amino acids. Germline CDR1 and CDR2: SGHRS and YFSETQ. V was cut by 0 bases and J by 3 bases, with 6 bases left in between.

In its sample, this clonotype was seen a few times. The V call is TRBV12-2, the J call TRBJ2-1; the table calls TRBD2, which could not be checked here. TRBV12-2 is a documented pseudogene. The CDR3 is 19 residues long. The CDR3 DNA reads as TGTGCAAGTCGCTTAGTGCAACAGCGGGTCTTCCCCTCCTACAATGAGCAGTTCTTC. This codes for CASRLVQQRVFPSYNEQFF.

The table lists this clonotype with many counts. V usage is TRBV29-1 and J usage is TRBJ2-3; 8 bases are shared with TRBD2. The CDR3 contains 16 residues. Per germline, CDR1 SQVTM and CDR2 ANQGSEA. The V segment lost 4 bases and the J segment 2 bases; nucleotides outside the gene matches: 11. The CDR3 DNA reads TGCAGCGTTGCCTTTTCGGGTAGCGGGGTCACAGATACGCAGTATTTT. Its protein product is CSVAFSGSGVTDTQYF.

This rearrangement joins TRBV29-1 to TRBJ2-1; 11 bases are a match to TRBD1. The ends lost 6 bases at V and 9 bases at J; junction bases unmatched: 7. The CDR3 is 13 amino acids. From germline, CDR1 is SQVTM and CDR2 ANQGSEA. CDR3: CSVGGQGVVEQFF. CDR3 DNA: TGCAGCGTCGGGGGACAGGGGGTTGTTGAGCAGTTCTTC.

The sample holds many counts of this clonotype. Here the CDR3 omits its conserved ending phenylalanine or tryptophan, so a read error is the likely source. This sequence joins TRBV7-2 and TRBJ2-7, with D uncertain. CDR1 SGHTA and CDR2 FQGNSA come from the germline V gene. This CDR3 spans 13 amino acids. V lost 3 bases to trimming and J lost 1 base, with 7 bases between them. CDR3 in amino acids: CASSLAVSYEQYS. CDR3 DNA sequence: TGTGCCAGCAGCTTGGCAGTATCCTACGAGCAGTACTCC.

This clonotype was counted at least ten times. The J gene is TRBJ2-3, the V gene TRBV20-1; 11 nucleotides line up with TRBD2. Germline trimming cut 6 bases from V and 9 bases from J; bases unmatched to any gene: 14. This CDR3 has 15 amino acids. Germline values: CDR1 DFQATT, CDR2 SNEGSKA (reference sequence). The CDR3 region has the DNA TGCAGTGCCATCCTAGCGGGGGGCCCCCAGGGGACGCAGTATTTT. As protein: CSAILAGGPQGTQYF.

DNA for the CDR3: TGTGCCAGCAGCATACTGACAGAAACCTACGAGCAGTACTTC. Translated: CASSILTETYEQYF. The J gene is TRBJ2-7, the V gene TRBV2; D may be TRBD1 (5 bases). The CDR3 has 14 residues. V lost 6 bases and J 2 bases, leaving 14 bases between the germline ends. Germline V gene lookup returns CDR1 SNHLY and CDR2 FYNNEI.

There are many counts of this clonotype. The chain recombines TRBV12-3 or TRBV12-4 with TRBJ1-2; D remains ambiguous. The CDR3 runs to 13 residues. Between the trimmed V and J ends, which lost 4 bases and 5 bases, there was a span of 11 bases. The CDR3 DNA follows: TGTGCCAGCAGTTACCCGGACGGTTATGGCTACACCTTC. Translating gives CASSYPDGYGYTF.

A few counts support this clonotype. The chain links TRBV4-2 to TRBJ1-1; tentative D call: TRBD1 (5 bases). The CDR3 spans 14 residues. The germline V gene has CDR1 LGHNA and CDR2 YNFKEQ. V was trimmed by 1 base and J by 3 bases, leaving 9 bases between them. CDR3 protein: CASSQGGRDTEAFF. CDR3 bases: TGTGCCAGCAGCCAAGGGGGCAGGGACACTGAAGCTTTCTTT.